These T cell receptor beta chains were read from a single sample in a study of blood T cell repertoires in COVID-19. Sequenced by immunoSEQ multiplex PCR; TCRdb stores in-frame clones only, minus some. Here the sample spans roughly 220,000 clones, around four fifths being singletons. The sample consisted of PBMCs or T cells enriched from blood (not recorded which). The receptors come from a man aged 35 to 55 who had recovered from COVID-19. The CDR3 runs from the conserved cysteine through the conserved F or W. Fields, in order: J gene, D gene, clone size, V gene, CDR3 protein, CDR3 DNA. A D gene is named only where the DNA matches it firmly. Clone size is given for some rows only: seen once, a few or many times, or a class if the clone is expanded.

TRBJ1-2 TRBD1 . TRBV3-1/TRBV3-2 CASSLRDSWGYTF TGTGCCAGCAGCCTTCGGGACAGTTGGGGCTACACCTTC
TRBJ2-7 TRBD2 . TRBV28 CASSATSGYEQYF TGTGCCAGCAGTGCTACTAGCGGCTACGAGCAGTACTTC
TRBJ2-7 . . TRBV21-1 CASSEWEQYF TGTGCCAGCAGCGAGTGGGAGCAGTACTTC
TRBJ2-7 . . TRBV4-2 CASSPRGDEQYF TGTGCCAGCAGCCCCCGGGGAGACGAGCAGTACTTC
TRBJ1-6 . . TRBV27 CASSLSDNTYNSPLHF TGTGCCAGCAGTTTATCGGACAATACCTATAATTCACCCCTCCACTTT
TRBJ2-3 . . TRBV11-2 CASRNEGAGDTQYF TGTGCCAGCAGAAATGAAGGGGCCGGAGATACGCAGTATTTT
TRBJ1-2 . . TRBV18 CASSSDMLGYTF TGTGCCAGCTCATCAGACATGCTCGGCTACACCTTC
TRBJ1-4 . . TRBV4-2 CASSPDRTRLKLFF TGTGCCAGCAGCCCCGACCGGACAAGGCTAAAACTGTTTTTT
TRBJ1-1 . . TRBV7-9 CASSLNGRGENTEAFF TGTGCCAGCAGCTTGAATGGGAGGGGGGAAAACACTGAAGCTTTCTTT
TRBJ1-1 . . TRBV19 CASKQQGHGTEAFF TGTGCCAGTAAGCAACAGGGTCACGGGACTGAAGCTTTCTTT
TRBJ2-2 . . TRBV19 CASKKQGNTGELFF TGTGCCAGTAAGAAACAGGGGAACACCGGGGAGCTGTTTTTT
TRBJ1-2 TRBD1 . TRBV28 CASTIGDRHGYTF TGTGCCAGCACCATCGGGGACAGACATGGCTACACCTTC
TRBJ1-2 . once TRBV5-1 CASSLQQANYGYTF TGCGCCAGCAGCTTGCAACAGGCTAACTATGGCTACACCTTC
TRBJ2-7 . few TRBV6-5 CASSYEASSYEQYF TGTGCCAGCAGTTACGAAGCGTCATCCTACGAGCAGTACTTC
TRBJ1-6 . . TRBV7-3 CASSAGGNSPLHF TGTGCCAGCAGCGCGGGGGGGAATTCACCCCTCCACTTT
TRBJ2-7 . . TRBV11-2 CASSLSGSHEQYF TGTGCCAGCAGCTTATCAGGGTCCCACGAGCAGTACTTC
TRBJ1-1 . . TRBV4-1 CASSQSYTEAFF TGCGCCAGCAGCCAATCTTACACTGAAGCTTTCTTT
TRBJ2-7 . . TRBV23-1 CASSQTGRHEQYF TGCGCCAGCAGTCAGACAGGTCGCCACGAGCAGTACTTC
TRBJ1-5 TRBD1 . TRBV7-8 CASSQGQGANQPQHF TGTGCCAGCAGCCAAGGACAGGGCGCCAATCAGCCCCAGCATTTT
TRBJ2-7 TRBD1 . TRBV10-3 CAVGAGTGFDEQYF TGTGCCGTCGGGGCTGGGACAGGGTTCGACGAGCAGTACTTC
TRBJ2-2 . few TRBV5-1 CASSDRSNTGELFF TGCGCCAGCAGCGACAGATCGAACACCGGGGAGCTGTTTTTT
TRBJ1-2 . once TRBV18 CASSPSQDYGYTF TGTGCCAGCTCACCGTCACAGGACTATGGCTACACCTTC
TRBJ2-5 . . TRBV4-1 CASSQVEGGVPYF TGCGCCAGCAGCCAAGTCGAAGGAGGGGTTCCGTACTTC
TRBJ1-6 . . TRBV16 CASSQLSQGNSPLHF TGTGCCAGCAGCCAATTAAGCCAGGGGAATTCACCCCTCCACTTT